There are many counts of the clone carrying this TCR beta chain. Library preparation (for TCRbeta) was performed with unique molecular identifiers. In TCRdb, the PCR reads were re-called with MiXCR into one record per CDR3 protein. Of hundreds of thousands of distinct CDR3 sequences in the sample, 15% to 20% are singletons; the top ten hold 1.1%. The data derive from a study of T-cell reconstitution after alpha-beta-depleted transplantation in children. CDR3 size: 14 residues. CDR1 is DFQATT and CDR2 is SNEGSKA in the germline V gene (reference sequence). V was clipped by 5 bases and J by 4 bases, with 18 bases between them.

The specimen was PBMCs from the stem cell graft donor, collected from the stem cell graft. The chain recombines TRBV20-1 with TRBJ2-7, with D hard to call. The TCR comes from a human donor who donated a stem cell graft to a child with acute myeloid leukemia. The CDR3 bases are TGCAGTGCTTCTCTTGGGTTGTCGACTTACGAGCAGTACTTC. Its translation: CSASLGLSTYEQYF.